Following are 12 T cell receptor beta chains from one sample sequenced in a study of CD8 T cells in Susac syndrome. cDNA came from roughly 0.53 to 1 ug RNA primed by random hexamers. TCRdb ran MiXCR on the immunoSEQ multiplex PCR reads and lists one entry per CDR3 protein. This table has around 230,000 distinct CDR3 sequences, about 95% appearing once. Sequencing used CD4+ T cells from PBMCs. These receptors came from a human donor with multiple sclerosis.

CDR3 in amino acids: CASSPGQGEGEQYF. The CDR3 nucleotides are TGTGCCAGCAGCCCGGGACAGGGGGAAGGCGAGCAGTACTTC. The chain carries TRBV7-9 and TRBJ2-7; 11 bases are shared with TRBD1. The length of the CDR3 is 14 residues. CDR1 and CDR2 (germline): SEHNR, FQNEAQ (reference sequence). V gave up 5 bases and J gave up 6 bases; unmatched junction bases: 6.

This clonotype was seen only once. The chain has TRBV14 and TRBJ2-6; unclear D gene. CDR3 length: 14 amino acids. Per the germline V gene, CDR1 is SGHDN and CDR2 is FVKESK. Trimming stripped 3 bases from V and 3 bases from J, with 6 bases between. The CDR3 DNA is TGTGCCAGCAGCCAGAATTTTGGGGCCAACGTCCTGACTTTC. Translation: CASSQNFGANVLTF.

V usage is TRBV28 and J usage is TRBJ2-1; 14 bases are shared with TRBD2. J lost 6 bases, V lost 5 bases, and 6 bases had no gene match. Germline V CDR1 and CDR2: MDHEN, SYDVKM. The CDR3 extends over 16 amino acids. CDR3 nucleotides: TGTGCCAGCAGTCCAATGACTAGCGGGAGGGGCAATGAGCAGTTCTTC. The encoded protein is CASSPMTSGRGNEQFF.

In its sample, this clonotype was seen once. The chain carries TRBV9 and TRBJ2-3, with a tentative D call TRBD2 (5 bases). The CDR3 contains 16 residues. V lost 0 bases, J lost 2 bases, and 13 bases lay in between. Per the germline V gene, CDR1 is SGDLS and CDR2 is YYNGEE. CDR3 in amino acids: CASSVGRGTTTDTQYF. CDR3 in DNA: TGTGCCAGCAGCGTAGGTCGGGGAACAACCACAGATACGCAGTATTTT.

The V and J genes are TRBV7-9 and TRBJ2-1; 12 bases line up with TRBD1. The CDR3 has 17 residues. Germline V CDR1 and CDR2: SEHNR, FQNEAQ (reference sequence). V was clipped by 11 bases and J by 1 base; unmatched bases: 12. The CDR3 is CAGSGTGGEVSYNEQFF. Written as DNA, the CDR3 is TGTGCCGGGAGCGGGACAGGGGGCGAAGTTTCCTACAATGAGCAGTTCTTC.

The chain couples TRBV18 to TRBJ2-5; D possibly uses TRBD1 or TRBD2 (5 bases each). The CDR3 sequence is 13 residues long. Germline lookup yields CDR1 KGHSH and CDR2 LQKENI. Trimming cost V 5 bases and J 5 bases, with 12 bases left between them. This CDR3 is CASSRWDGETQYF. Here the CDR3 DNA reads TGTGCCAGCTCAAGGTGGGACGGCGAGACCCAGTACTTC.

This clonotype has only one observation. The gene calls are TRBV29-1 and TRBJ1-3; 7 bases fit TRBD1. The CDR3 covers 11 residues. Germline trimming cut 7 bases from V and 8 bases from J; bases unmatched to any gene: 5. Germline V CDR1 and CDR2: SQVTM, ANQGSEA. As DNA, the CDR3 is TGCAGCGGCCGACAGGGACACACCATATATTTT. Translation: CSGRQGHTIYF. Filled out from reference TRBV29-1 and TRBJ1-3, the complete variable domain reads SAVISQKPSRDICQRGTSLTIQCQVDSQVTMMFWYRQQPGQSLTLIATANQGSEATYESGFVIDKFPISRPNLTFSTLTVSNMSPEDSSIYLCSGRQGHTIYFGEGSWLTVV.

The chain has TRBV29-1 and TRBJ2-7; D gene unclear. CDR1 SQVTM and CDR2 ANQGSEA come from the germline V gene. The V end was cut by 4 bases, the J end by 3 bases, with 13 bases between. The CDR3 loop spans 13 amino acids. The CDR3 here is CSVAEFSGYEQYF. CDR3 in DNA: TGCAGCGTTGCCGAGTTTTCGGGCTACGAGCAGTACTTC.

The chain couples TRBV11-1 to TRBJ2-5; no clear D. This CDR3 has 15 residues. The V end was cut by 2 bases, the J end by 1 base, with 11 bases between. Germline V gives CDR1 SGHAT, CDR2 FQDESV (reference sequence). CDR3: CASSLYGPGQETQYF. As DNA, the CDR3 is TGTGCCAGCAGCTTATACGGACCCGGCCAAGAGACCCAGTACTTC.

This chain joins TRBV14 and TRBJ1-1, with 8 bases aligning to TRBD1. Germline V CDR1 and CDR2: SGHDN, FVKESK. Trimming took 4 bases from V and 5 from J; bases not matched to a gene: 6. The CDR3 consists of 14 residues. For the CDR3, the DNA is TGTGCCAGCAGCCTTGTAACAGGGGGGACTGAAGCTTTCTTT. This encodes CASSLVTGGTEAFF.

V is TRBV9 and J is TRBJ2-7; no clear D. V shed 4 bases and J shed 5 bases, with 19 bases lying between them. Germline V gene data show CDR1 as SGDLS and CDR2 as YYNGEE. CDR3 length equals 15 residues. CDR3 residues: CASSPQPGQWNEQYF. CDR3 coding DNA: TGTGCCAGCAGCCCTCAACCGGGCCAATGGAACGAGCAGTACTTC.

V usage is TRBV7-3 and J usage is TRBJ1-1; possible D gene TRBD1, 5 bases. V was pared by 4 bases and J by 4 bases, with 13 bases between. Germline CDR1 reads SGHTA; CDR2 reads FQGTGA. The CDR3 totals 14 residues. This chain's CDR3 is CASSSGGGFTEAFF. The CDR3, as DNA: TGTGCCAGCAGCTCCGGTGGGGGGTTCACTGAAGCTTTCTTT.